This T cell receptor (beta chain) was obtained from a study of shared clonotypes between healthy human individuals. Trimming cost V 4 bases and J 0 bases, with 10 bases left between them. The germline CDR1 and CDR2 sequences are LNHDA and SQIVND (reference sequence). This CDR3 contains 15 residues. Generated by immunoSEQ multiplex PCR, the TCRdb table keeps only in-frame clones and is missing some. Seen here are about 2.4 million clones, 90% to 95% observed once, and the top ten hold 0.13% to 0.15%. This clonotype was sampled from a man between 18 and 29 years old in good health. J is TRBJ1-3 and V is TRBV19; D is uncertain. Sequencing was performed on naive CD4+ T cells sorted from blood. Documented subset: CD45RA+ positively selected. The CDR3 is CASSTLPASGNTIYF. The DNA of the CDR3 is TGTGCCAGTAGTACCTTGCCGGCCTCTGGAAACACCATATATTTT.